These 28 T cell receptor beta chains were sequenced from one sample in a study of human T cells and chemical hapten exposure. TCRdb reprocessed the RACE reads with MiXCR, giving one entry per CDR3 protein. The sample contains 140,000 or so distinct CDR3 sequences, 12% of which appear only once. Described time point: patch test 2, 6 weeks after DPC sensitization. The sample's treatment: therapeutic diphenylcyclopropenone sensitization with weekly scalp DPC. Source: whole blood, taken in connection with sensitization to the hapten diphenylcyclopropenone (DPC). The receptors derive from a woman in her fifties or sixties with alopecia areata. Some clones in this sample may be carry-over from other donors' samples.

This chain joins TRBV29-1 and TRBJ2-5, with TRBD1 matching 10 bases. The CDR3 covers 15 residues. V shed 6 bases, J shed 4 bases, and the junction held 11 bases outside the gene matches. CDR1 and CDR2 from the germline V gene are SQVTM and ANQGSEA. The CDR3 bases are TGCAGCGTCGCGGGGGAGGGACAGGGGAGAGAGACCCAGTACTTC. Translated: CSVAGEGQGRETQYF.

This clonotype turned up a few times. The rearrangement links TRBV7-9 to TRBJ2-1; TRBD2 matches at 8 bases. The V segment lost 5 bases and the J segment 5 bases; nucleotides outside the gene matches: 20. Germline V CDR1 and CDR2: SEHNR, FQNEAQ (reference sequence). CDR3 length: 19 amino acids. The DNA of the CDR3 is TGTGCCAGCAGCCCTCCGGGAGGGGCCCCCTCTTCGGTGAACAATGAGCAGTTCTTC. Translated: CASSPPGGAPSSVNNEQFF.

The chain links TRBV11-2 to TRBJ2-5; 11 nucleotides agree with TRBD2. Unmatched junction bases numbered 6, after V lost 4 bases and J lost 5 bases. From germline, CDR1 is SGHAT and CDR2 FQNNGV. The CDR3 contains 15 residues. The DNA for the CDR3 is TGTGCCAGCAGCTATTCTACTAGCGGGAGTGAGACCCAGTACTTC. Amino acid sequence: CASSYSTSGSETQYF.

This clonotype has just a few counts. V usage is TRBV29-1 and J usage is TRBJ2-7; D is ambiguous. CDR1 SQVTM and CDR2 ANQGSEA come from the germline V gene. This CDR3 is built from 11 residues. V gave up 3 bases and J gave up 2 bases, with 5 bases separating them. CDR3 nucleotides: TGCAGCGTTGAGGGGACCTACGAGCAGTACTTC. Translated, it gives CSVEGTYEQYF.

The chain combines TRBV5-6 with TRBJ2-3; TRBD2 matches 11 bases. This CDR3 contains 16 residues. Germline values: CDR1 SGHDT, CDR2 YYEEEE. Trimming removed 2 bases from V and 2 bases from J; junction bases left unmatched: 4. This CDR3 is CASSFSGRAFTDTQYF. CDR3 nucleotide sequence: TGTGCCAGCAGCTTTAGCGGGAGGGCCTTCACAGATACGCAGTATTTT.

As to this clonotype: A read error is possible here, since a much larger clone lies one base away. The V gene is TRBV29-1, the J gene TRBJ1-6; perhaps TRBD1 as D (6 bases). Trimming removed 4 bases at V and 3 bases at J, with 10 bases between. The germline V gene encodes CDR1 SQVTM and CDR2 ANQGSEA. CDR3 length: 14 residues. CDR3 loop: CSVGEGVYNSPLHF. CDR3 in DNA: TGCAGCGTTGGTGAGGGGGTCTATAATTCACCCCTCCACTTT.

The chain is built from TRBV29-1 and TRBJ2-1; 7 nucleotides match TRBD2. With 7 bases clipped from V and 3 bases from J, the junction kept 9 bases outside the gene matches. Germline V gene sequence: CDR1 SQVTM, CDR2 ANQGSEA. This CDR3 is 14 amino acids long. The CDR3 here is CSAPSGGSYNEQFF. The CDR3 bases are TGCAGCGCCCCCTCGGGCGGGAGCTACAATGAGCAGTTCTTC.

This clonotype occurred many times. V usage is TRBV28 and J usage is TRBJ2-1; possible D gene TRBD2, 5 bases. V lost 6 bases, J lost 2 bases, and 11 bases lay in between. The CDR3 contains 14 residues. Germline CDR1 reads MDHEN; CDR2 reads SYDVKM. DNA for the CDR3: TGTGCCAGCAGACTAGGCCCGCCCTACAATGAGCAGTTCTTC. It translates to CASRLGPPYNEQFF.

This clonotype was picked up a small number of times. This chain connects TRBV12-3 or TRBV12-4 to TRBJ1-4; TRBD1 might be the D (5 bases). The CDR3 contains 15 residues. Trimming took off 6 bases at V and 6 bases at J, with 17 bases between the two ends. The CDR3 DNA reads as TGTGCCAGCAGCTATGGTTGGGGCCAGGATGAAAAACTGTTTTTT. This codes for CASSYGWGQDEKLFF.

The chain combines TRBV28 with TRBJ1-2; a possible D gene is TRBD1 (6 bases). Germline V gene data show CDR1 as MDHEN and CDR2 as SYDVKM. V was pared by 0 bases and J by 8 bases, with 13 bases between. This CDR3 spans 14 amino acids. The DNA of the CDR3 is TGTGCCAGCAGTTTATGGCAGGGGAACAGGGGCTACACCTTC. Translating gives CASSLWQGNRGYTF.

The chain recombines TRBV5-4 with TRBJ2-5; 14 positions agree with TRBD2. Germline V lookup: CDR1 SGHNT, CDR2 YYREEE (reference sequence). After removal of 4 bases from V and 5 bases from J, the junction contained 7 bases not matched to a gene. The length of the CDR3 is 16 residues. The CDR3 here is CASSRSTSGGVETQYF. DNA of the CDR3: TGTGCCAGCAGCCGCTCGACTAGCGGGGGGGTGGAGACCCAGTACTTC.

This clonotype was detected a few times. This chain links TRBV5-4 with TRBJ2-3, with D possibly TRBD1 on 6 matching bases. This CDR3 comprises 13 residues. The V gene's germline CDR1 is SGHNT and CDR2 YYREEE (reference sequence). V was clipped by 4 bases and J by 4 bases, with 10 bases between them. Here the CDR3 reads CASSHTGPDTQYF. The CDR3 DNA follows: TGTGCCAGCAGCCATACAGGGCCAGATACGCAGTATTTT.

The CDR3 is CSAPGLAGGRGEQYF. CDR3 coding DNA: TGCAGTGCCCCGGGACTAGCGGGAGGACGGGGCGAGCAGTACTTC. The rearrangement links TRBV20-1 to TRBJ2-7; 15 nucleotides align to TRBD2. Trimming cost V 6 bases and J 6 bases; bases outside gene matches: 9. The CDR3 is 15 residues long. CDR1 is DFQATT and CDR2 is SNEGSKA in the germline V gene (reference sequence).

The J gene is TRBJ2-2, the V gene TRBV12-3 or TRBV12-4; TRBD1 is a possible D gene (7 bases). Trimming left V 8 bases short and J 4 bases short, with 20 bases between. The CDR3 extends over 16 amino acids. The CDR3 sequence: CASGSQGGLVTGELFF. The DNA of the CDR3 is TGTGCCAGCGGCTCCCAGGGGGGTTTGGTCACCGGGGAGCTGTTTTTT.

The chain has TRBV7-2 and TRBJ2-2, with D perhaps being TRBD1 or TRBD2 (5 bases each). The CDR3 consists of 15 residues. V dropped 0 bases and J dropped 3 bases, with 8 bases sitting between them. Germline V lookup: CDR1 SGHTA, CDR2 FQGNSA. The CDR3 DNA sequence: TGTGCCAGCAGCTTAGCGGTGGGGGACACCGGGGAGCTGTTTTTT. Amino acid sequence: CASSLAVGDTGELFF.

This chain connects TRBV20-1 to TRBJ2-3; D ambiguous. This CDR3 contains 10 residues. Germline V lookup: CDR1 DFQATT, CDR2 SNEGSKA (reference sequence). Between the trimmed V and J ends, which lost 3 bases and 6 bases, there was a span of 4 bases. CDR3 nucleotides: TGCAGTGCTAGTTTTGATACGCAGTATTTT. It encodes CSASFDTQYF.

Here the CDR3 reads CASSQDLGGEQYF. Here the CDR3 DNA reads TGTGCCAGCAGCCAAGATTTGGGGGGCGAGCAGTACTTC. V gene TRBV4-2 combines with J gene TRBJ2-7, with TRBD2 as a possible D gene (6 bases). V was shortened by 0 bases and J by 6 bases, with 9 bases between the two germline ends. Germline CDR1 and CDR2: LGHNA and YNFKEQ. There are 13 residues in the CDR3.

The gene calls are TRBV20-1 and TRBJ1-1; D is perhaps TRBD1 (6 bases). This CDR3 is 13 amino acids long. The ends were cut back, 8 bases at V and 0 bases at J, with 13 bases in the middle. Germline V gene lookup returns CDR1 DFQATT and CDR2 SNEGSKA (reference sequence). Here the CDR3 DNA reads TGCAGTTCGAAACAGGGTGTGAACACTGAAGCTTTCTTT. It codes for CSSKQGVNTEAFF.

This clonotype occurred many times. The V gene is TRBV19, the J gene TRBJ1-2, with D possibly TRBD1 on 5 matching bases. Germline CDR1 reads LNHDA; CDR2 reads SQIVND (reference sequence). V gave up 3 bases and J gave up 3 bases, with 17 bases separating them. The CDR3 is 16 amino acids. CDR3 amino acids: CASSIRQGGLDYGYTF. The DNA of the CDR3 is TGTGCCAGTAGTATCCGGCAGGGAGGTTTGGACTATGGCTACACCTTC.

The chain has TRBV12-3 or TRBV12-4 and TRBJ2-3; D may be TRBD2 (6 bases). This CDR3 contains 16 residues. Trimming took off 2 bases at V and 2 bases at J, with 14 bases between the two ends. The CDR3 reads CASSLTRGSFTDTQYF. Written as DNA, the CDR3 is TGTGCCAGCAGTTTAACGCGGGGTTCATTCACAGATACGCAGTATTTT.

Comments on this clonotype: A much bigger clone sits one base away, suggesting this may be a read error. The chain has TRBV5-1 and TRBJ1-1; D gene uncertain. From germline, CDR1 is SGHRS and CDR2 YFSETQ. V was shortened by 2 bases and J by 0 bases, with 20 bases between the two germline ends. CDR3 size: 18 residues. The CDR3 DNA follows: TGCGCCAGCAGCTTAGAAGGGAGGCTTGGTCGGGTGAACACTGAAGCTTTCTTT. Translated: CASSLEGRLGRVNTEAFF. Complete variable domain (other parts from reference TRBV5-1 and TRBJ1-1): KAGVTQTPRYLIKTRGQQVTLSCSPISGHRSVSWYQQTPGQGLQFLFEYFSETQRNKGNFPGRFSGRQFSNSRSEMNVSTLELGDSALYLCASSLEGRLGRVNTEAFFGQGTRLTVV.

DNA of the CDR3: TGTGCCAGCAGCTTAGGCGGGATCCATCAGCCCCAGCATTTT. The encoded protein is CASSLGGIHQPQHF. The chain has TRBV7-9 and TRBJ1-5; D is uncertain. This CDR3 spans 14 amino acids. Per the germline V gene, CDR1 is SEHNR and CDR2 is FQNEAQ (reference sequence). Deletions cut 1 base from V and 5 bases from J, with 9 bases between. Full variable domain (outside the CDR3, taken from reference TRBV7-9 and TRBJ1-5): DTGVSQNPRHKITKRGQNVTFRCDPISEHNRLYWYRQTLGQGPEFLTYFQNEAQLEKSRLLSDRFSAERPKGSFSTLEIQRTEQGDSAMYLCASSLGGIHQPQHFGDGTRLSIL.

This clonotype appeared many times. CDR3 coding DNA: TGTGCCAGCAGTTATAACAGGGGCGGGAATGAGCAGTTCTTC. This translates into CASSYNRGGNEQFF. V and J are TRBV6-5 and TRBJ2-1; 7 positions agree with TRBD1. This CDR3 spans 14 amino acids. V was pared by 3 bases and J by 7 bases, with 6 bases of the junction left unmatched. Germline values: CDR1 MNHEY, CDR2 SVGAGI.

CDR3 sequence: CASSYARGRGGEQFF. For the CDR3, the DNA is TGTGCCAGCAGTTATGCGAGGGGACGTGGTGGCGAGCAGTTCTTC. The genes are TRBV6-2 or TRBV6-3 and TRBJ2-1, with D perhaps assigned TRBD1 or TRBD2 (5 bases each). V was trimmed by 3 bases and J by 10 bases, leaving 19 bases between them. The length of the CDR3 is 15 residues. Germline values: CDR1 MNHEY, CDR2 SVGEGT.

The chain combines TRBV20-1 with TRBJ2-1, with 12 bases fitting TRBD2. The CDR3 has 15 residues. Per germline, CDR1 DFQATT and CDR2 SNEGSKA (reference sequence). The ends lost 5 bases at V and 3 bases at J; junction bases unmatched: 5. The DNA of the CDR3 is TGCAGTGCTCCCGGACTAGCGGGGCACTACAATGAGCAGTTCTTC. This translates into CSAPGLAGHYNEQFF.

A few counts support this clonotype. The CDR3 nucleotides read TGCAGTGCTAGACTTGCTGGGGCCAACGTCCTGACTTTC. Its protein is CSARLAGANVLTF. The rearrangement joins TRBV20-1 to TRBJ2-6; D gene ambiguous. Germline V lookup: CDR1 DFQATT, CDR2 SNEGSKA (reference sequence). The CDR3 is 13 residues long. The ends were cut back, 2 bases at V and 2 bases at J, with 4 bases in the middle.

A remark on this clonotype: As the CDR3 is not closed by the conserved phenylalanine or tryptophan, this likely results from a read error. The V call is TRBV29-1, the J call TRBJ2-5, with D perhaps TRBD2 (6 bases). The CDR3 has 13 residues. V dropped 7 bases and J dropped 2 bases, with 14 bases sitting between them. From germline, CDR1 is SQVTM and CDR2 ANQGSEA. The CDR3 coding sequence is TGCAGCGGCATAAGGGACTGGCAAGAGACCCAGTACTTG. Protein sequence: CSGIRDWQETQYL.

The chain uses TRBV5-4 and TRBJ2-7; tentatively, D is TRBD2 (5 bases). CDR3 length: 12 amino acids. Trimming took 4 bases from V and 7 from J, leaving 12 bases between them. Germline V gene lookup returns CDR1 SGHNT and CDR2 YYREEE (reference sequence). As DNA, the CDR3 is TGTGCCAGCAGCCCCGGACTGGGAGAGCAGTACTTC. Residues: CASSPGLGEQYF. Together with reference TRBV5-4 and TRBJ2-7, the CDR3 gives the full variable domain: ETGVTQSPTHLIKTRGQQVTLRCSSQSGHNTVSWYQQALGQGPQFIFQYYREEENGRGNFPPRFSGLQFPNYSSELNVNALELDDSALYLCASSPGLGEQYFGPGTRLTVT.